The 27 T cell receptor beta chains below come from one sample, sequenced in a study of T cell clonotyping in hematopoietic cell transplantation. Noted time point: recipient sample about 28 days before transplant, after cytoreduction. Data came from immunoSEQ multiplex PCR; TCRdb stores just in-frame clones and leaves some out. The repertoire includes some 11,000 clones, roughly 90% of them detected once, and around an eighth sits in the top ten. The material was peripheral blood mononuclear cells, obtained before stem cell transplant. Receptors originate from a woman aged 40 to 50 with acute myeloid leukemia. Some clones in this sample may be carry-over from other donors' samples.

The V call is TRBV5-1, the J call TRBJ1-1; D is possibly TRBD1 (6 bases). Trimming stripped 0 bases from V and 5 bases from J, with 8 bases between. Germline lookup yields CDR1 SGHRS and CDR2 YFSETQ. This CDR3 is 13 amino acids long. The CDR3 sequence is CASSLAGATEAFF. CDR3 nucleotides: TGCGCCAGCAGCTTGGCGGGGGCGACTGAAGCTTTCTTT.

V is TRBV9 and J is TRBJ1-1; D is uncertain. Trimming removed 7 bases at V and 0 bases at J, with 16 bases between. The CDR3 is 15 residues long. In germline, CDR1 is SGDLS, CDR2 YYNGEE. CDR3 DNA: TGTGCCAGCGGCGATGCAGGATACCTGAACACTGAAGCTTTCTTT. Its protein is CASGDAGYLNTEAFF.

The V call is TRBV15, the J call TRBJ2-7, with TRBD1 as a possible D gene (6 bases). The CDR3 sequence is 14 residues long. V lost 3 bases, J lost 2 bases, and 11 bases lay in between. Per the germline V gene, CDR1 is LNHNV and CDR2 is YYDKDF (reference sequence). CDR3 sequence (DNA): TGTGCCACCAGCAGGAGGACAGAAACCTACGAGCAGTACTTC. Translated, it gives CATSRRTETYEQYF. The variable domain in full, completed from reference TRBV15 and TRBJ2-7, reads DAMVIQNPRYQVTQFGKPVTLSCSQTLNHNVMYWYQQKSSQAPKLLFHYYDKDFNNEADTPDNFQSRRPNTSFCFLDIRSPGLGDTAMYLCATSRRTETYEQYFGPGTRLTVT.

The rearrangement links TRBV2 to TRBJ2-5, with D uncertain. TRBJ2-7 matches the DNA end more closely, so the J call is doubtful. The V gene's germline CDR1 is SNHLY and CDR2 FYNNEI. The CDR3 sequence is 11 residues long. The CDR3 coding sequence is TGTGCCAGCGGGTTAGTCTACGAGCAGTACTTC. Translating gives CASGLVYEQYF.

The rearrangement joins TRBV27 to TRBJ2-4; perhaps TRBD2 as D (7 bases). V lost 3 bases, J lost 8 bases, and 14 bases lay in between. The CDR3 sequence is 14 residues long. Germline CDR1 and CDR2: MNHEY and SMNVEV (reference sequence). CDR3 DNA sequence: TGTGCCAGCAGTTTCGGGGGGCTTCGTGACATTCAGTACTTC. Translated, it gives CASSFGGLRDIQYF.

The rearrangement joins TRBV30 to TRBJ1-6; D remains ambiguous. Germline V gene lookup returns CDR1 GTSNPN and CDR2 SVGIG (reference sequence). The CDR3 is made up of 9 amino acids. CDR3 residues: CAAGPPLHF. The CDR3 bases are TGTGCTGCCGGTCCACCCCTCCACTTT.

The V and J genes are TRBV19 and TRBJ1-1; 9 nucleotides match TRBD1. Germline CDR1 LNHDA, CDR2 SQIVND (reference sequence). CDR3 length: 14 amino acids. After removal of 10 bases from V and 5 bases from J, the junction contained 11 bases not matched to a gene. The CDR3, as DNA: TGTGCCACCAACCGACAGGGGGGGAAGACTGAAGCTTTCTTT. Encoded protein: CATNRQGGKTEAFF.

V is TRBV16 and J is TRBJ1-2, with D possibly matching TRBD1 (6 bases). The CDR3 contains 18 residues. The V and J ends lost 2 bases and 0 bases respectively, with 19 bases between them. Germline V gives CDR1 KGHSY, CDR2 FQNENV. In DNA, the CDR3 is TGTGCCAGCAGCCAAAACACCGCTCGGGACACAGCTAACTATGGCTACACCTTC. Translating it yields CASSQNTARDTANYGYTF.

This clone was seen once. The rearrangement links TRBV10-2 to TRBJ1-1, with D hard to call. The CDR3 runs 14 residues. Trimming removed 5 bases at V and 2 bases at J, with 12 bases between. Germline CDR1 is WSHSY and CDR2 is SAAADI. CDR3 DNA: TGCGCCAGCAGTAAGAGGGATAGTAACACTGAAGCTTTCTTT. Its translation: CASSKRDSNTEAFF.

The genes are TRBV27 and TRBJ2-2, with 15 nucleotides matching TRBD2. Germline V gene sequence: CDR1 MNHEY, CDR2 SMNVEV (reference sequence). V shed 8 bases, J shed 9 bases, and the junction held 13 bases outside the gene matches. CDR3 size: 17 residues. The CDR3 loop is CASQAGTSGRSGRELFF. The CDR3, as DNA: TGTGCCAGCCAGGCCGGGACTAGCGGGAGGAGTGGGAGGGAGCTGTTTTTT.

The chain carries TRBV9 and TRBJ2-7; 9 bases are a match to TRBD1. CDR1 and CDR2 from the germline V gene are SGDLS and YYNGEE. After removal of 5 bases from V and 3 bases from J, the junction contained 6 bases not matched to a gene. The CDR3 length is 14 residues. Written as DNA, the CDR3 is TGTGCCAGCAGTCCGGGACAGGGTATCTACGAGCAGTACTTC. Protein sequence: CASSPGQGIYEQYF. The whole variable domain, remainder taken from reference TRBV9 and TRBJ2-7, is DSGVTQTPKHLITATGQRVTLRCSPRSGDLSVYWYQQSLDQGLQFLIQYYNGEERAKGNILERFSAQQFPDLHSELNLSSLELGDSALYFCASSPGQGIYEQYFGPGTRLTVT.

The chain combines TRBV10-3 with TRBJ1-2, with 10 bases fitting TRBD1. The CDR3 length is 14 residues. The germline CDR1 and CDR2 sequences are ENHRY and SYGVKD. V trimming: 6 bases; J trimming: 7 bases; junction bases outside the gene matches: 8. The CDR3 DNA reads TGTGCCATCAGCCCGGGGACAGGGGCCTCTGGCTACACCTTC. Translating gives CAISPGTGASGYTF.

V gene TRBV7-9 combines with J gene TRBJ2-5; TRBD1 agrees at 7 bases. This CDR3 has 13 residues. CDR1 is SEHNR and CDR2 is FQNEAQ in the germline V gene (reference sequence). V was pared by 10 bases and J by 3 bases, with 8 bases of the junction left unmatched. The CDR3 nucleotides read TGTGCCACCAATGGACAGGATGAAGAGACCCAGTACTTC. Protein: CATNGQDEETQYF. Full variable domain (missing parts from reference TRBV7-9 and TRBJ2-5): DTGVSQNPRHKITKRGQNVTFRCDPISEHNRLYWYRQTLGQGPEFLTYFQNEAQLEKSRLLSDRFSAERPKGSFSTLEIQRTEQGDSAMYLCATNGQDEETQYFGPGTRLLVL.

V is TRBV28 and J is TRBJ2-7, with D perhaps matching TRBD2 (6 bases). The V gene lost 2 bases and the J gene lost 5 bases, with 16 bases spanning the gap. The CDR3 has 15 amino acids. Germline loops: CDR1 MDHEN, CDR2 SYDVKM. This chain's CDR3 is CASSLVGREEDEQYF. The CDR3 nucleotides are TGTGCCAGCAGTTTAGTCGGCAGGGAGGAGGACGAGCAGTACTTC.

The chain employs TRBV19 and TRBJ2-2; D not resolved. This CDR3 spans 15 amino acids. With 2 bases removed from V and 1 base from J, the gap between germline ends came to 8 bases. CDR1 and CDR2 (germline): LNHDA, SQIVND (reference sequence). CDR3 bases: TGTGCCAGTAGTATACTGACGGTGAACACCGGGGAGCTGTTTTTT. This translates into CASSILTVNTGELFF.

The J gene is TRBJ2-5, the V gene TRBV25-1; D uncertain. The germline CDR1 and CDR2 sequences are MGHDK and SYGVNS. CDR3 length equals 14 residues. The ends were cut back, 10 bases at V and 7 bases at J, with 22 bases in the middle. DNA of the CDR3: TGTGCCACCCCGAGTCGGGCGGAAAAGTGGACCCAGTACTTC. Translating gives CATPSRAEKWTQYF.

The V gene is TRBV19, the J gene TRBJ2-1, with 10 bases identical to TRBD2. The V segment lost 4 bases and the J segment 9 bases; nucleotides outside the gene matches: 6. The CDR3 is 14 amino acids. CDR1 is LNHDA and CDR2 is SQIVND in the germline V gene (reference sequence). The CDR3 region has the DNA TGTGCCAGTAGTACGGGACTAGCGATCGCTGAGCAGTTCTTC. Protein: CASSTGLAIAEQFF.

This chain connects TRBV12-5 to TRBJ1-5; D unresolved. Trimming shortened V by 1 base and J by 1 base, and 2 bases separated the two germline ends. From germline, CDR1 is LGHNT and CDR2 FRNRAP. The CDR3 length is 13 residues. The CDR3 DNA sequence: TGTGCTAGTGGTTTGGGGAGCAATCAGCCCCAGCATTTT. Residues: CASGLGSNQPQHF.

The chain carries TRBV30 and TRBJ1-2; D not certain. The germline V gene has CDR1 GTSNPN and CDR2 SVGIG (reference sequence). The V end lost 2 bases, the J end lost 7 bases, and 14 bases lay between the germline ends. The CDR3 loop spans 13 amino acids. CDR3 sequence (DNA): TGTGCCTGGAGTAGTAGAGGAATGGGTGGCTACACCTTC. Translated: CAWSSRGMGGYTF.

J is TRBJ2-5 and V is TRBV10-3; D possibly matches TRBD1 or TRBD2 (5 bases each). Trimming stripped 4 bases from V and 2 bases from J, with 11 bases between. The CDR3 covers 14 residues. The germline CDR1 and CDR2 sequences are ENHRY and SYGVKD. CDR3 nucleotides: TGTGCCATCAGTGCTCTCGGGGCACAAGAGACCCAGTACTTC. Encoded protein: CAISALGAQETQYF.

The chain couples TRBV27 to TRBJ2-7; D uncertain. Trimming removed 5 bases from V and 0 bases from J, with 5 bases in between. The CDR3 is 12 amino acids. Germline assignment: CDR1 MNHEY and CDR2 SMNVEV (reference sequence). The DNA for the CDR3 is TGTGCCAGCAGTAAAAGCTCCTACGAGCAGTACTTC. Its translation is CASSKSSYEQYF.

This clone was seen a single time. V usage is TRBV9 and J usage is TRBJ1-2; D not certain. Germline loops: CDR1 SGDLS, CDR2 YYNGEE. The CDR3 contains 15 residues. Trimming left V 0 bases short and J 0 bases short, with 9 bases between. CDR3 region: CASSVGSAPNYGYTF. The CDR3 DNA follows: TGTGCCAGCAGCGTAGGGTCAGCCCCTAACTATGGCTACACCTTC. Filled out from reference TRBV9 and TRBJ1-2, the complete variable domain reads DSGVTQTPKHLITATGQRVTLRCSPRSGDLSVYWYQQSLDQGLQFLIQYYNGEERAKGNILERFSAQQFPDLHSELNLSSLELGDSALYFCASSVGSAPNYGYTFGSGTRLTVV.

The rearrangement joins TRBV4-2 to TRBJ1-2, with no clear D. CDR3 length: 12 amino acids. Germline lookup yields CDR1 LGHNA and CDR2 YNFKEQ. V was trimmed by 4 bases and J by 4 bases, leaving 7 bases between them. The CDR3 reads CASSPPGYGYTF. The CDR3 coding sequence is TGTGCCAGCAGCCCCCCTGGCTATGGCTACACCTTC.

This clone was seen once. The V call is TRBV15, the J call TRBJ2-7; 9 bases map to TRBD1. V shed 1 base, J shed 5 bases, and the junction held 6 bases outside the gene matches. Germline values: CDR1 LNHNV, CDR2 YYDKDF (reference sequence). The CDR3 consists of 15 residues. The CDR3 loop reads CATSRAGQGINEQYF. In DNA form, the CDR3 reads TGTGCCACCAGCAGAGCGGGACAGGGTATCAACGAGCAGTACTTC.

The V gene is TRBV5-4, the J gene TRBJ2-7, with 10 bases that match TRBD1. CDR3 length equals 15 residues. V lost 2 bases, J lost 4 bases, and 6 bases stayed unmatched. Germline V gene lookup returns CDR1 SGHNT and CDR2 YYREEE (reference sequence). CDR3 region: CASSFKDRGGYEQYF. The CDR3 DNA sequence: TGTGCCAGCAGCTTCAAGGACAGGGGGGGGTACGAGCAGTACTTC.

The chain recombines TRBV29-1 with TRBJ1-2, with D hard to call. The V gene's germline CDR1 is SQVTM and CDR2 ANQGSEA. Trimming stripped 3 bases from V and 2 bases from J, with 7 bases between. The CDR3 totals 12 residues. The chain's CDR3 is CSVDGRNYGYTF. The CDR3 region has the DNA TGCAGCGTTGATGGCAGGAACTATGGCTACACCTTC.

V usage is TRBV27 and J usage is TRBJ1-5; 7 nucleotides agree with TRBD1. The CDR3 extends over 14 amino acids. V lost 4 bases to trimming and J lost 6 bases; unmatched junction nucleotides: 6. CDR1 and CDR2 (germline): MNHEY, SMNVEV (reference sequence). Here the CDR3 reads CASSSTGLTQPQHF. CDR3 DNA: TGTGCCAGCAGTTCGACAGGGCTTACTCAGCCCCAGCATTTT.